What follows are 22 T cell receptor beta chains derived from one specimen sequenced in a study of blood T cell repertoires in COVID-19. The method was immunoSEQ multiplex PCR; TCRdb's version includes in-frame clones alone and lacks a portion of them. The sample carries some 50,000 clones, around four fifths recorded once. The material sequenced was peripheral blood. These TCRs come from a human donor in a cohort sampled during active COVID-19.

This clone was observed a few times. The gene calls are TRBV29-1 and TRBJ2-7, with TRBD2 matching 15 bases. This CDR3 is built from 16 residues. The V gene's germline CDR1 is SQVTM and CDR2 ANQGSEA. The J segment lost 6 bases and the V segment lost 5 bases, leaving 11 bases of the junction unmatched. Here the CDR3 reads CSVWAGRTSGRGEQYF. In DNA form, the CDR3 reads TGCAGCGTTTGGGCCGGCAGGACTAGCGGGAGGGGCGAGCAGTACTTC.

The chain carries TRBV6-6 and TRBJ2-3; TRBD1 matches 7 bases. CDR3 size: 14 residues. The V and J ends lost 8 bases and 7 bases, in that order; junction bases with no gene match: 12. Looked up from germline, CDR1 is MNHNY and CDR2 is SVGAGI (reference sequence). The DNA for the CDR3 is TGTGCCAGCGGATCACAGGGGAACATGAATACGCAGTATTTT. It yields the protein CASGSQGNMNTQYF.

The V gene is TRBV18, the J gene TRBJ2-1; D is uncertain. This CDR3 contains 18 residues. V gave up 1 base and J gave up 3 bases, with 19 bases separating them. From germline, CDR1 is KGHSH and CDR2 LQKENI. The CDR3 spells CASSPRTLAQIYYNEQFF. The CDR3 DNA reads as TGTGCCAGCTCACCACGAACCCTGGCTCAAATATACTACAATGAGCAGTTCTTC.

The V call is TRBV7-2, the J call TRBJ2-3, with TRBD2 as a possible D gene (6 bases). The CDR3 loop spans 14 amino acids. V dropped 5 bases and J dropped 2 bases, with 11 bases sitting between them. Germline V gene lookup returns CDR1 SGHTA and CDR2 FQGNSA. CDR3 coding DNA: TGTGCCAGCAGCCGGGGACTGTTCACAGATACGCAGTATTTT. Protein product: CASSRGLFTDTQYF.

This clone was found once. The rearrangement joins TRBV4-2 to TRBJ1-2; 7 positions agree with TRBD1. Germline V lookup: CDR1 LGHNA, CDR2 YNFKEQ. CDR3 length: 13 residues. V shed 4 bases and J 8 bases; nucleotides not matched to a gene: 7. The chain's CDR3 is CASSPEGAAGYTF. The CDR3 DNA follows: TGTGCCAGCAGCCCCGAGGGGGCAGCGGGCTACACCTTC.

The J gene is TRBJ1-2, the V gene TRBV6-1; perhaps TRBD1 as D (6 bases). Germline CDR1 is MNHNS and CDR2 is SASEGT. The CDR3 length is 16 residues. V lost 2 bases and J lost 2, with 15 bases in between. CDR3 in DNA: TGTGCCAGCAGTGAACGGTCGGCAGGGGTGAACTATGGCTACACCTTC. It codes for CASSERSAGVNYGYTF.

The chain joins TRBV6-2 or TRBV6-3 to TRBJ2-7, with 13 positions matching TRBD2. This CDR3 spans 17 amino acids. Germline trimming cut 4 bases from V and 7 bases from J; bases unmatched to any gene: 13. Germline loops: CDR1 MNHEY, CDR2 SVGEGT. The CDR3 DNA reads TGTGCCAGCAGTTCGATCGGGACTAGCGGGGTGCGGGGGGAGCAGTACTTC. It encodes CASSSIGTSGVRGEQYF.

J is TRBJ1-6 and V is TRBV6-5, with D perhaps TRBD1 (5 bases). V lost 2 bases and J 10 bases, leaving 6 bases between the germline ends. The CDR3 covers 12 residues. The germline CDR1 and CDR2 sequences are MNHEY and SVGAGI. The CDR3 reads CASSYGGSPLHF. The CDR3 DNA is TGTGCCAGCAGTTACGGGGGGTCACCCCTCCACTTT.

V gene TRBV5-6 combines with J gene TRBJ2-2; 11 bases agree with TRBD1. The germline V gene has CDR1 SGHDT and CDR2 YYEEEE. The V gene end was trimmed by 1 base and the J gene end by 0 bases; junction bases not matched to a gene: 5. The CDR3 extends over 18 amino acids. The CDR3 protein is CASSLPGTGGTNTGELFF. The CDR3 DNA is TGTGCCAGCAGCTTGCCCGGGACAGGGGGTACGAACACCGGGGAGCTGTTTTTT.

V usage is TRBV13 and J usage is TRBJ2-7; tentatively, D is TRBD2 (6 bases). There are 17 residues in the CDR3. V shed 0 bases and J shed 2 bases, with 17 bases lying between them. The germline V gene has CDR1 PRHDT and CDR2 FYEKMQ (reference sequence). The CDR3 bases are TGTGCCAGCAGCTTAGGCGGGTCCGGGGGAACGACCTACGAGCAGTACTTC. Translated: CASSLGGSGGTTYEQYF.

For the CDR3, the DNA is TGCGCCAGCAGCCCTACAGGTGGCCTCACAGATACGCAGTATTTT. This encodes CASSPTGGLTDTQYF. The gene calls are TRBV5-1 and TRBJ2-3; possible D gene TRBD1, 5 bases. The CDR3 is 15 residues long. CDR1 and CDR2 (germline): SGHRS, YFSETQ. Trimming took 4 bases from V and 2 from J, leaving 14 bases between them.

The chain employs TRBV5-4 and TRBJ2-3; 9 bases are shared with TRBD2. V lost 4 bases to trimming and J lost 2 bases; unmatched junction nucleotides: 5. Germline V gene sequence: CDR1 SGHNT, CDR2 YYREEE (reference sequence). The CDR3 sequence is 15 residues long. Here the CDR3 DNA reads TGTGCCAGCAGCCCTCTAGCGGGGAACACAGATACGCAGTATTTT. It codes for CASSPLAGNTDTQYF.

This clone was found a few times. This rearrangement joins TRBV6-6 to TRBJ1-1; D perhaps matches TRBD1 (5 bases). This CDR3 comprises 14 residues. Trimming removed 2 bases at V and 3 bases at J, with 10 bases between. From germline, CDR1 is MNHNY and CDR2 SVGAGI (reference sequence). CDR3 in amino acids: CASSYGGVDTEAFF. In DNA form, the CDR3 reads TGTGCCAGCAGTTACGGGGGGGTGGACACTGAAGCTTTCTTT.

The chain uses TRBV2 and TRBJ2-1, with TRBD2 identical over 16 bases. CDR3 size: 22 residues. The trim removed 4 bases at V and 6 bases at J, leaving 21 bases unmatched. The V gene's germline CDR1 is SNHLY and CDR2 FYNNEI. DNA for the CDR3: TGTGCCAGCAGTGCCCCCTTCCTGGGGGGGACTAGCGGGGGGGCCAAATCCAATGAGCAGTTCTTC. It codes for CASSAPFLGGTSGGAKSNEQFF.

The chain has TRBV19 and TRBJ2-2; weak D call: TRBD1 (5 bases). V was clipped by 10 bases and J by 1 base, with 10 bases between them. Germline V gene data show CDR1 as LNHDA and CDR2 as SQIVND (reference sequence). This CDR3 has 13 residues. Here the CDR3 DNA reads TGTGCCACCAATACAGGGAACACCGGGGAGCTGTTTTTT. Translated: CATNTGNTGELFF.

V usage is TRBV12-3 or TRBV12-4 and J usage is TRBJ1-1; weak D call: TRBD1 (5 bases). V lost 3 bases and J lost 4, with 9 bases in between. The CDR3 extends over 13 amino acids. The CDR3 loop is CASSFLGGTEAFF. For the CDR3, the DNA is TGTGCCAGCAGTTTTCTGGGGGGCACTGAAGCTTTCTTT.

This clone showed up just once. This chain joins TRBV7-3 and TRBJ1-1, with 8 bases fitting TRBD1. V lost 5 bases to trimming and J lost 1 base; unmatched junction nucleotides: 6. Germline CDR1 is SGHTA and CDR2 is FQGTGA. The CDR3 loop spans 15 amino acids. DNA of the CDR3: TGTGCCAGCAGCCGGACAGGGTCGAGGAACACTGAAGCTTTCTTT. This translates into CASSRTGSRNTEAFF. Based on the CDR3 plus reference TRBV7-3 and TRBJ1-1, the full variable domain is GAGVSQTPSNKVTEKGKYVELRCDPISGHTALYWYRQSLGQGPEFLIYFQGTGAADDSGLPNDRFFAVRPEGSVSTLKIQRTERGDSAVYLCASSRTGSRNTEAFFGQGTRLTVV.

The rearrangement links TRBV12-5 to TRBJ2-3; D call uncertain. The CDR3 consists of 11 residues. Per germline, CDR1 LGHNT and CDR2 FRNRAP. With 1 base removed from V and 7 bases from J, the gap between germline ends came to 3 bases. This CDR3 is CASGLGHTQYF. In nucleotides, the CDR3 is TGTGCTAGTGGTTTGGGGCATACGCAGTATTTT.

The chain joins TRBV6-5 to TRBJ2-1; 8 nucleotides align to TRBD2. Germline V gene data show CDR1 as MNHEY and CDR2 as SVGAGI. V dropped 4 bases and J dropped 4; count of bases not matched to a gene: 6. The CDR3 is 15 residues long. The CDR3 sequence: CASSSGGTLYNEQFF. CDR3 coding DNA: TGTGCCAGCAGTTCGGGGGGGACCCTTTACAATGAGCAGTTCTTC.

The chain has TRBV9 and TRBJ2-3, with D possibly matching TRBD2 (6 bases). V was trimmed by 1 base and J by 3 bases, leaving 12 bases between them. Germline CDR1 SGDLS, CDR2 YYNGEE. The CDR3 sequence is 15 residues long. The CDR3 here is CASSVWEEVTDTQYF. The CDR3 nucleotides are TGTGCCAGCAGCGTATGGGAGGAAGTGACAGATACGCAGTATTTT.

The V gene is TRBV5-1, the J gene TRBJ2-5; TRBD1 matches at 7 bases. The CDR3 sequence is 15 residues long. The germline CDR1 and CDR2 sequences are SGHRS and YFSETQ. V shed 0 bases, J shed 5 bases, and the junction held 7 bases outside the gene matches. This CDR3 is CASSLETGMGETQYF. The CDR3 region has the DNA TGCGCCAGCAGCTTGGAGACAGGGATGGGTGAGACCCAGTACTTC.

The CDR3 loop reads CATEFTGGSSQQYF. For the CDR3, the DNA is TGTGCCACTGAATTTACAGGGGGGTCTAGCCAGCAGTACTTC. The chain is built from TRBV6-5 and TRBJ2-7; 8 nucleotides agree with TRBD1. The trim removed 10 bases at V and 8 bases at J, leaving 16 bases unmatched. The germline V gene encodes CDR1 MNHEY and CDR2 SVGAGI. This CDR3 region has 14 residues.